The 26 T cell receptor beta chains below all came from one sample that was sequenced in a study of radiation and T cells in renal cell carcinoma. Stated time point: blood 4 weeks post-SBRT, at nephrectomy. Treatment denoted: 15 Gy SBRT to primary tumor, nephrectomy 4 weeks later. Measured with immunoSEQ multiplex PCR; TCRdb has only the in-frame clones, and not every one. The data contain 150,000 to 200,000 clones, about 87% of them singletons. The input for sequencing was blood, taken from a patient whose treatment included radiotherapy and nephrectomy. The receptors shown here come from a woman aged 45-65 years with renal cell carcinoma.

The chain couples TRBV30 to TRBJ1-3; D unresolved. Germline CDR1 GTSNPN, CDR2 SVGIG (reference sequence). The V end was cut by 3 bases, the J end by 4 bases, with 10 bases between. This CDR3 has 13 residues. The CDR3 DNA sequence: TGTGCCTGGAGGGCTCGACCCGGAAACACCATATATTTT. Amino acid sequence: CAWRARPGNTIYF.

The J gene is TRBJ2-3, the V gene TRBV29-1; 8 bases align to TRBD2. The CDR3 length is 14 residues. Germline V lookup: CDR1 SQVTM, CDR2 ANQGSEA. The V gene end was trimmed by 2 bases and the J gene end by 3 bases; junction bases not matched to a gene: 4. The CDR3 loop reads CSVERTGGTDTQYF. CDR3 nucleotides: TGCAGCGTTGAACGGACGGGGGGGACAGATACGCAGTATTTT.

J is TRBJ2-5 and V is TRBV4-2; TRBD1 is a possible D gene (6 bases). This CDR3 region has 15 residues. Germline V CDR1 and CDR2: LGHNA, YNFKEQ. The germline V and J ends were trimmed by 3 bases and 1 base, with 12 bases remaining between them. CDR3 coding DNA: TGTGCCAGCAGCCAGGAACAGGGAACCCAAGAGACCCAGTACTTC. Translated: CASSQEQGTQETQYF.

This chain connects TRBV19 to TRBJ1-3; weak D call: TRBD1 (6 bases). This CDR3 region has 14 residues. V was clipped by 8 bases and J by 3 bases, with 14 bases between them. The germline CDR1 and CDR2 sequences are LNHDA and SQIVND (reference sequence). For the CDR3, the DNA is TGTGCCAGTTCGACAGGTAGAGTTGGAAACACCATATATTTT. Its protein is CASSTGRVGNTIYF.

The chain joins TRBV19 to TRBJ1-5; D gene uncertain. V lost 6 bases to trimming and J lost 4 bases, with 16 bases between them. In germline, CDR1 is LNHDA, CDR2 SQIVND (reference sequence). The CDR3 extends over 15 amino acids. The CDR3: CASRGGGSRNQPQHF. The DNA for the CDR3 is TGTGCCAGTAGGGGAGGAGGGTCCCGAAATCAGCCCCAGCATTTT. Using reference TRBV19 and TRBJ1-5 for the parts outside the CDR3, the full variable domain is DGGITQSPKYLFRKEGQNVTLSCEQNLNHDAMYWYRQDPGQGLRLIYYSQIVNDFQKGDIAEGYSVSREKKESFPLTVTSAQKNPTAFYLCASRGGGSRNQPQHFGDGTRLSIL.

The chain carries TRBV10-3 and TRBJ1-4, with D maybe TRBD1 (5 bases). Looked up from germline, CDR1 is ENHRY and CDR2 is SYGVKD. CDR3 size: 13 residues. V was pared by 6 bases and J by 3 bases, with 8 bases between. The CDR3: CAIRGRANEKLFF. The DNA of the CDR3 is TGTGCCATCAGGGGACGGGCTAATGAAAAACTGTTTTTT.

This sequence joins TRBV6-1 and TRBJ1-2; D gene ambiguous. Germline V gene lookup returns CDR1 MNHNS and CDR2 SASEGT. The CDR3 covers 13 residues. The V and J ends lost 10 bases and 3 bases respectively, with 15 bases between them. The CDR3 loop is CATEPPGYYGYTF. The CDR3 DNA sequence: TGTGCCACGGAGCCACCAGGCTACTATGGCTACACCTTC.

For this clone: Compared with germline, one end of the junction differs, possibly owing to a read error. The chain couples TRBV7-6 to TRBJ2-7, with D perhaps TRBD1 or TRBD2 (5 bases each). The CDR3 sequence is 13 residues long. The germline V gene encodes CDR1 SGHVS and CDR2 FNYEAQ. DNA for the CDR3: TGTGCTAGCAGCCGGGGACCACAGTCAGAGCAGTACTTC. Its protein is CASSRGPQSEQYF.

The chain combines TRBV4-1 with TRBJ2-7; D is unresolved. V was pared by 1 base and J by 5 bases, with 15 bases between. The CDR3 length is 15 residues. CDR1 is MGHRA and CDR2 is YSYEKL in the germline V gene. CDR3 amino acids: CASSQVGLGINEQYF. For the CDR3, the DNA is TGCGCCAGCAGCCAAGTAGGGCTGGGGATCAACGAGCAGTACTTC.

The chain joins TRBV5-1 to TRBJ2-1; D might be TRBD1 or TRBD2, each matching 5 bases. CDR1 and CDR2 (germline): SGHRS, YFSETQ. Trimming took off 4 bases at V and 11 bases at J, with 22 bases between the two ends. CDR3 length: 15 amino acids. This CDR3 is CASSPRDPREGKQFF. Written as DNA, the CDR3 is TGCGCCAGCAGCCCCCGGGACCCCCGAGAGGGAAAGCAGTTCTTC.

The V gene is TRBV4-3, the J gene TRBJ1-1; perhaps TRBD1 as D (5 bases). The V end was cut by 0 bases, the J end by 7 bases, with 9 bases between. Germline values: CDR1 LGHNA, CDR2 YSLEER. The CDR3 runs 13 residues. CDR3 residues: CASSQDRGDEAFF. In nucleotides, the CDR3 is TGCGCCAGCAGCCAAGACCGGGGGGATGAAGCTTTCTTT.

The rearrangement links TRBV2 to TRBJ2-1, with TRBD1 as a possible D gene (6 bases). V lost 7 bases and J lost 8, with 18 bases in between. The CDR3 loop spans 14 amino acids. Germline-derived CDR1 and CDR2 are SNHLY and FYNNEI. This CDR3 reads CASILQGIGDEQFF. In DNA, the CDR3 is TGTGCCAGCATCCTTCAGGGGATAGGGGATGAGCAGTTCTTC.

J is TRBJ1-3 and V is TRBV18, with D possibly being TRBD1 (5 bases). Germline CDR1 and CDR2: KGHSH and LQKENI. Deletions cut 3 bases from V and 0 bases from J, with 6 bases between. The CDR3 runs to 14 residues. The chain's CDR3 is CASSPGGSGNTIYF. Written as DNA, the CDR3 is TGTGCCAGCTCACCGGGGGGCTCTGGAAACACCATATATTTT. The full variable domain, in which reference TRBV18 and TRBJ1-3 provide the parts outside the CDR3, is NAGVMQNPRHLVRRRGQEARLRCSPMKGHSHVYWYRQLPEEGLKFMVYLQKENIIDESGMPKERFSAEFPKEGPSILRIQQVVRGDSAAYFCASSPGGSGNTIYFGEGSWLTVV.

The J gene is TRBJ1-2, the V gene TRBV19; the D is unclear. V lost 3 bases and J 6 bases, leaving 11 bases between the germline ends. The CDR3 spans 13 residues. In germline, CDR1 is LNHDA, CDR2 SQIVND (reference sequence). The CDR3 nucleotides are TGTGCCAGTAGTATGGCAGGACCGCATGGCTACACCTTC. It codes for CASSMAGPHGYTF.

CDR3 sequence: CASSTRQGGTEAFF. CDR3 DNA sequence: TGTGCCAGCAGCACCCGACAGGGGGGGACTGAAGCTTTCTTT. The chain combines TRBV13 with TRBJ1-1, with 9 bases lining up with TRBD1. The CDR3 runs to 14 residues. With 5 bases clipped from V and 5 bases from J, the junction kept 6 bases outside the gene matches. The germline V gene has CDR1 PRHDT and CDR2 FYEKMQ (reference sequence).

The V call is TRBV2, the J call TRBJ2-6; no firm D call. The V gene lost 4 bases and the J gene lost 0 bases, with 10 bases spanning the gap. The germline V gene has CDR1 SNHLY and CDR2 FYNNEI. This CDR3 contains 16 residues. CDR3 loop: CASSVYSFSGANVLTF. The DNA for the CDR3 is TGTGCCAGCAGTGTGTACAGCTTCTCTGGGGCCAACGTCCTGACTTTC.

The chain joins TRBV28 to TRBJ1-1; D gene uncertain. Trimming left V 2 bases short and J 1 base short, with 11 bases between. Germline CDR1 MDHEN, CDR2 SYDVKM. The CDR3 is made up of 15 amino acids. CDR3 DNA: TGTGCCAGCAGTTTAAGCGGGCAGCCGAACACTGAAGCTTTCTTT. Translated: CASSLSGQPNTEAFF.

This clone was detected once. This chain joins TRBV5-1 and TRBJ1-6; TRBD1 matches 9 bases. Trimming cost V 4 bases and J 1 base; bases outside gene matches: 9. The CDR3 extends over 18 amino acids. The V gene's germline CDR1 is SGHRS and CDR2 YFSETQ. CDR3 in DNA: TGCGCCAGCAGCACCGGGGACAGGGTTTTTTCCTATAATTCACCCCTCCACTTT. Translated: CASSTGDRVFSYNSPLHF.

This clone has just a few counts. This CDR3 reads CASSLEAYTEAFF. CDR3 sequence (DNA): TGTGCCAGCAGCTTAGAAGCCTACACTGAAGCTTTCTTT. The chain uses TRBV11-3 and TRBJ1-1, with no clear D. Germline V gene data show CDR1 as SGHNT and CDR2 as YENEEA. With 0 bases removed from V and 3 bases from J, the gap between germline ends came to 5 bases. CDR3 length: 13 residues.

The chain couples TRBV11-2 to TRBJ2-7; a weak D match, TRBD2 (6 bases). Germline V gives CDR1 SGHAT, CDR2 FQNNGV. This CDR3 has 14 amino acids. The V and J ends lost 5 bases and 2 bases respectively, with 13 bases between them. CDR3 bases: TGTGCCAGCAGCCAACAGCGGGCAGCCTACGAGCAGTACTTC. Translating it yields CASSQQRAAYEQYF.

The rearrangement links TRBV7-2 to TRBJ1-5; TRBD1 might be the D (5 bases). The V gene's germline CDR1 is SGHTA and CDR2 FQGNSA. V was trimmed by 6 bases and J by 2 bases, leaving 17 bases between them. CDR3 length equals 16 residues. The CDR3 nucleotides read TGTGCCAGCAGTACGGTTGGGCGGGGCGGCAATCAGCCCCAGCATTTT. Encoded protein: CASSTVGRGGNQPQHF. The variable domain in full, with the rest retrieved from reference TRBV7-2 and TRBJ1-5, is GAGVSQSPSNKVTEKGKDVELRCDPISGHTALYWYRQSLGQGLEFLIYFQGNSAPDKSGLPSDRFSAERTGGSVSTLTIQRTQQEDSAVYLCASSTVGRGGNQPQHFGDGTRLSIL.

J is TRBJ2-1 and V is TRBV7-8; D is possibly TRBD1 (6 bases). The CDR3 is made up of 12 amino acids. CDR1 SGHVS and CDR2 FQNEAQ come from the germline V gene. V shed 0 bases and J shed 10 bases, with 7 bases lying between them. CDR3 protein: CASSLAGTEQFF. The CDR3, as DNA: TGTGCCAGCAGCTTAGCAGGGACAGAGCAGTTCTTC.

The rearrangement links TRBV7-8 to TRBJ2-7; D is possibly TRBD1 (6 bases). The CDR3 spans 14 residues. The germline V and J ends were trimmed by 5 bases and 3 bases, with 14 bases remaining between them. Looked up from germline, CDR1 is SGHVS and CDR2 is FQNEAQ. CDR3 protein: CASSLETGHYEQYF. The CDR3 nucleotides are TGTGCCAGCAGCCTTGAGACAGGACACTACGAGCAGTACTTC.

The J gene is TRBJ1-2, the V gene TRBV13; D uncertain. V gave up 5 bases and J gave up 1 base, with 11 bases separating them. CDR1 is PRHDT and CDR2 is FYEKMQ in the germline V gene (reference sequence). The CDR3 is made up of 14 amino acids. DNA of the CDR3: TGTGCCAGCAGCCTCCGCGGTTTTAACTATGGCTACACCTTC. This sequence encodes CASSLRGFNYGYTF.

The rearrangement joins TRBV6-1 to TRBJ1-1; D unresolved. Trimming cost V 6 bases and J 5 bases, with 16 bases left between them. This CDR3 has 14 residues. CDR1 MNHNS and CDR2 SASEGT come from the germline V gene. CDR3 amino acids: CASSKRSGGTEAFF. CDR3 nucleotides: TGTGCCAGCAGCAAGCGATCAGGAGGAACTGAAGCTTTCTTT.

J is TRBJ1-2 and V is TRBV28; a weak D match, TRBD1 (6 bases). The germline V gene has CDR1 MDHEN and CDR2 SYDVKM. The CDR3 is made up of 15 amino acids. V was clipped by 7 bases and J by 4 bases, with 19 bases between them. This CDR3 is CASTVGGQGTYGYTF. CDR3 DNA sequence: TGTGCCAGCACCGTTGGGGGGCAGGGGACCTATGGCTACACCTTC.